These 24 T cell receptor beta chains came from one sample sequenced in a study of post-analysis software for immune sequencing data. Study findings and constraints: Patients showed TRBV5-6, TRBV5-1 and TRBV20-1 among 4 or 5 TRBV segments more frequent than in controls.

What these receptors recognize is not known. Presence of unique molecular identifiers characterized the TCR beta cDNA libraries. TCRdb fed the PCR reads into MiXCR, producing one record per CDR3 protein. The data show roughly 410,000 distinct CDR3 sequences, about a third seen once. Sample: blood. Receptor source: a girl aged 5-17 years with multiple sclerosis.

The rearrangement joins TRBV7-2 to TRBJ2-5; 8 bases line up with TRBD2. V trimming: 2 bases; J trimming: 4 bases; junction bases outside the gene matches: 3. This CDR3 spans 14 amino acids. Germline-derived CDR1 and CDR2 are SGHTA and FQGNSA. The CDR3 sequence: CASSLRRGAETQYF. The CDR3 DNA reads TGTGCCAGCAGCTTACGGCGGGGGGCAGAGACCCAGTACTTC.

Concerning this clonotype: A junction end diverges from the germline sequence, so it may reflect a read error. This rearrangement joins TRBV7-2 to TRBJ2-7; TRBD1 matches 7 bases. Germline CDR1 reads SGHTA; CDR2 reads FQGNSA. The CDR3 consists of 15 residues. This CDR3 reads CASSPPGGLTYELYF. In nucleotides, the CDR3 is TGTGCCAGCAGCCCGCCAGGGGGATTAACCTACGAGCTGTACTTC. The variable domain in full, completed from reference TRBV7-2 and TRBJ2-7, reads GAGVSQSPSNKVTEKGKDVELRCDPISGHTALYWYRQSLGQGLEFLIYFQGNSAPDKSGLPSDRFSAERTGGSVSTLTIQRTQQEDSAVYLCASSPPGGLTYELYFGPGTRLTVT.

The V gene is TRBV5-1, the J gene TRBJ2-3, with a tentative D call TRBD1 (6 bases). CDR3 length: 14 amino acids. The V end was cut by 4 bases, the J end by 0 bases, with 9 bases between. CDR1 and CDR2 from the germline V gene are SGHRS and YFSETQ. CDR3 in DNA: TGCGCCAGCAGCCGGACAGTAAGCACAGATACGCAGTATTTT. Its protein product is CASSRTVSTDTQYF.

The chain carries TRBV11-2 and TRBJ2-5; 10 nucleotides line up with TRBD2. J lost 6 bases, V lost 0 bases, and 7 bases had no gene match. CDR3 length: 16 residues. CDR1 and CDR2 (germline): SGHAT, FQNNGV. The CDR3: CASSLDLAGAVKTQYF. CDR3 bases: TGTGCCAGCAGCTTAGATCTAGCGGGGGCTGTGAAGACCCAGTACTTC.

The rearrangement joins TRBV20-1 to TRBJ2-5; 14 nucleotides align to TRBD2. CDR1 is DFQATT, CDR2 SNEGSKA, per germline (reference sequence). V shed 6 bases, J shed 5 bases, and the junction held 5 bases outside the gene matches. The CDR3 is 14 amino acids. The CDR3 nucleotides are TGCAGTGCCCCGGGACTAGCGGGGGTGGAGACCCAGTACTTC. Its translation is CSAPGLAGVETQYF.

The rearrangement uses TRBV3-1 and TRBJ2-7; D assignment may be TRBD1 or TRBD2 (6 bases each). CDR3 length: 16 amino acids. CDR1 and CDR2 (germline): LGHDT, YNNKEL (reference sequence). V was pared by 0 bases and J by 1 base, with 13 bases between. CDR3 sequence (DNA): TGTGCCAGCAGCCAAGACCCCGGGGGCGGGTCCTACGAGCAGTACTTC. Translating it yields CASSQDPGGGSYEQYF.

The table lists this clonotype with a few counts. The chain combines TRBV29-1 with TRBJ2-7; 8 nucleotides agree with TRBD1. V was clipped by 4 bases and J by 6 bases; unmatched bases: 11. CDR3 length equals 14 residues. The germline V gene has CDR1 SQVTM and CDR2 ANQGSEA. CDR3 in DNA: TGCAGCGTTGGGGGGCCAGGGGGCGCGTCCGAGCAGTACTTC. The encoded protein is CSVGGPGGASEQYF.

The V and J genes are TRBV5-1 and TRBJ2-7, with TRBD2 matching over 8 bases. The tail of the sequence fits TRBJ2-5 better, so the J call may be wrong. CDR1 and CDR2 (germline): SGHRS, YFSETQ. The CDR3 length is 15 residues. As DNA, the CDR3 is TGCGCCAGCAGCCGTGCGGCGGGGGGAGGAGAGACCCAGTACTTC. Its translation is CASSRAAGGGETQYF.

In this sample, this clonotype turned up a few times. The genes are TRBV13 and TRBJ1-1; no clear D. Deletions cut 5 bases from V and 1 base from J, with 11 bases between. Germline assignment: CDR1 PRHDT and CDR2 FYEKMQ (reference sequence). The CDR3 has 14 residues. DNA for the CDR3: TGTGCCAGCAGCCGCGGGCGTCCGAACACTGAAGCTTTCTTT. This translates into CASSRGRPNTEAFF.

A note on this clonotype: At one of its ends the junction is not consistent with the germline gene, which may arise from a read error. This sequence joins TRBV6-5 and TRBJ2-1; unclear D gene. This CDR3 region has 15 residues. Germline-derived CDR1 and CDR2 are MNHEY and SVGAGI. CDR3 coding DNA: TGTGCCGGCAGTTACGAGTTTGGGATCCACGGTGAGCAGTTCTTC. This sequence encodes CAGSYEFGIHGEQFF.

The chain recombines TRBV4-1 with TRBJ2-1; TRBD2 agrees at 10 bases. Germline-derived CDR1 and CDR2 are MGHRA and YSYEKL. The V and J ends lost 0 bases and 8 bases, in that order; junction bases with no gene match: 19. The CDR3 loop spans 20 amino acids. In nucleotides, the CDR3 is TGCGCCAGCAGCCAAGACCTTAGCCTAGCGGGGGCCCCCAGGGGTGATGAGCAGTTCTTC. It encodes CASSQDLSLAGAPRGDEQFF.

V and J are TRBV2 and TRBJ2-1, with 9 bases identical to TRBD1. Unmatched junction bases numbered 13, after V lost 11 bases and J lost 5 bases. The CDR3 has 15 residues. Germline CDR1 reads SNHLY; CDR2 reads FYNNEI. The CDR3 DNA reads TGTGCCGGCGGGGAGGACAGGGGAGTAGACAATGAGCAGTTCTTC. It is translated as CAGGEDRGVDNEQFF.

This clonotype was recorded a few times. The chain uses TRBV12-3 or TRBV12-4 and TRBJ1-5, with no clear D. This CDR3 comprises 18 residues. The ends were cut back, 3 bases at V and 0 bases at J, with 18 bases in the middle. The CDR3 region is CASSFYGSGGHSNQPQHF. The CDR3 bases are TGTGCCAGCAGTTTTTACGGGAGTGGCGGGCATAGCAATCAGCCCCAGCATTTT.

This clonotype was seen only a few times. The chain recombines TRBV15 with TRBJ1-4; 9 nucleotides align to TRBD1. V trimming: 1 base; J trimming: 2 bases; junction bases outside the gene matches: 14. CDR3 length: 20 amino acids. CDR1 and CDR2 from the germline V gene are LNHNV and YYDKDF (reference sequence). As DNA, the CDR3 is TGTGCCACCAGCAGAGGGTCCACAGGGGGCGATATCTGGACTAATGAAAAACTGTTTTTT. It translates to CATSRGSTGGDIWTNEKLFF.

V usage is TRBV5-1 and J usage is TRBJ1-1; TRBD1 matches at 9 bases. CDR3 length equals 15 residues. Trimming took 3 bases from V and 5 from J; bases not matched to a gene: 8. CDR1 and CDR2 (germline): SGHRS, YFSETQ. The CDR3 bases are TGCGCCAGCAGCTCTCAGACAGGGGGTCAAACTGAAGCTTTCTTT. Protein: CASSSQTGGQTEAFF.

This clonotype was found a few times. This chain connects TRBV20-1 to TRBJ2-3, with 11 nucleotides matching TRBD2. This CDR3 spans 15 amino acids. Germline CDR1 reads DFQATT; CDR2 reads SNEGSKA (reference sequence). Germline trimming cut 3 bases from V and 1 base from J; bases unmatched to any gene: 3. CDR3 sequence reads: CSARVLAGGTDTQYF. The CDR3 bases are TGCAGTGCTAGGGTACTAGCGGGGGGCACAGATACGCAGTATTTT.

The chain carries TRBV7-9 and TRBJ2-3; 12 nucleotides align to TRBD2. The CDR3 is 17 residues long. Germline-derived CDR1 and CDR2 are SEHNR and FQNEAQ (reference sequence). The junction had 10 bases not matched to a gene; V was cut back by 5 bases and J by 4 bases. CDR3 protein: CASSPRTSGDDADTQYF. DNA for the CDR3: TGTGCCAGCAGCCCTAGGACTAGCGGGGATGACGCAGATACGCAGTATTTT.

The rearrangement joins TRBV20-1 to TRBJ2-7; maybe TRBD2 (6 bases). This CDR3 comprises 13 residues. Germline CDR1 DFQATT, CDR2 SNEGSKA (reference sequence). Between the trimmed V and J ends, which lost 3 bases and 0 bases, there was a span of 9 bases. The CDR3 sequence: CSARATSSYEQYF. The CDR3 nucleotides read TGCAGTGCTAGGGCGACTAGCTCCTACGAGCAGTACTTC.

The chain couples TRBV7-9 to TRBJ1-5; D remains ambiguous. V was shortened by 0 bases and J by 7 bases, with 4 bases between the two germline ends. Looked up from germline, CDR1 is SEHNR and CDR2 is FQNEAQ (reference sequence). The CDR3 runs to 12 residues. CDR3 DNA sequence: TGTGCCAGCAGCTTAGCGCAGCAGCCCCAGCATTTT. Its protein product is CASSLAQQPQHF. Together with reference TRBV7-9 and TRBJ1-5, the CDR3 gives the full variable domain: DTGVSQNPRHKITKRGQNVTFRCDPISEHNRLYWYRQTLGQGPEFLTYFQNEAQLEKSRLLSDRFSAERPKGSFSTLEIQRTEQGDSAMYLCASSLAQQPQHFGDGTRLSIL.

The chain is built from TRBV14 and TRBJ2-4, with no clear D. The assigned J gene may be wrong: the sequence end matches TRBJ2-7 better. Germline V gene lookup returns CDR1 SGHDN and CDR2 FVKESK. This CDR3 has 14 amino acids. CDR3 sequence: CASSHGQVPYEQYF. Here the CDR3 DNA reads TGTGCCAGCAGCCATGGGCAGGTCCCCTACGAGCAGTACTTC.

This clonotype was seen a single time. Just one base apart from a much larger clone, this may be a read error. This sequence joins TRBV29-1 and TRBJ2-7; TRBD1 aligns across 7 bases. Trimming at V came to 7 bases and at J to 0 bases, leaving 6 bases not matched to a gene. This CDR3 is 13 amino acids long. CDR1 is SQVTM, CDR2 ANQGSEA, per germline. DNA of the CDR3: TGCAGCGCCCAGACAGGGTTCTCCTACGAGCAGTACTTC. It yields the protein CSAQTGFSYEQYF.

The V gene is TRBV12-3 or TRBV12-4, the J gene TRBJ2-5; a possible D gene is TRBD2 (5 bases). The CDR3 has 14 residues. The V and J ends lost 3 bases and 1 base respectively, with 9 bases between them. The DNA for the CDR3 is TGTGCCAGCAGTTTTTCGGGGAGCCAAGAGACCCAGTACTTC. It specifies CASSFSGSQETQYF.

CDR3 region: CASNEGRGTEAFF. In DNA, the CDR3 is TGTGCCAGCAACGAAGGGAGAGGCACTGAAGCTTTCTTT. The chain links TRBV7-9 to TRBJ1-1; unclear D gene. Looked up from germline, CDR1 is SEHNR and CDR2 is FQNEAQ (reference sequence). The CDR3 runs to 13 residues. Trimming pared 7 bases from V and 4 bases from J, leaving 13 bases between.

The V and J genes are TRBV20-1 and TRBJ2-6, with D unclear. This CDR3 region has 14 residues. The germline V gene encodes CDR1 DFQATT and CDR2 SNEGSKA (reference sequence). V lost 4 bases to trimming and J lost 0 bases, with 7 bases between them. The DNA for the CDR3 is TGCAGTGCTACATCGTCCTCTGGGGCCAACGTCCTGACTTTC. As protein: CSATSSSGANVLTF.